The rows below give T cell receptor beta chains drawn from one sample of a study of CXCR3-negative and CXCR3-positive naive CD8 T cells. TCRdb re-called the 5' RACE reads; every CDR3 protein appears as one record, without DNA. The sample's table shows about 130,000 distinct CDR3 sequences. Sequencing used naive CXCR3- CD8+ T cells from blood. The origin of the receptors is a human donor in good health. Some clones in this sample may be carry-over from other donors' samples. Both conserved end residues are part of each CDR3.

TRBV29-1	TRBJ2-5	CSFRRLAAQETQYF
TRBV27	TRBJ1-5	CASSWGGDNQPQHF
TRBV28	TRBJ2-7	CASSFADGVGVYEQYF
TRBV10-1	TRBJ2-7	CASSEDPGLEFYEQYF
TRBV24-1	TRBJ2-2	CATSTTSGRVDTGELFF
TRBV29-1	TRBJ2-5	CSVEAWTGPFQETQYF
TRBV9	TRBJ1-6	CASSPGGHGNSPLHF
TRBV20-1	TRBJ2-1	CSARDVWTGSSYNEQFF
TRBV29-1	TRBJ2-1	CSVGGLGREVNEQFF
TRBV12-3/TRBV12-4	TRBJ1-5	CASSLLEGINQPQHF
TRBV27	TRBJ2-5	CASSLSPGGYQETQYF
TRBV7-3	TRBJ2-1	CASIGTSGIPNEQFF
TRBV15	TRBJ1-1	CATSSGENTEAFF
TRBV6-2/TRBV6-3	TRBJ2-5	CASSYPLRAYPETQYF
TRBV12-3/TRBV12-4	TRBJ1-5	CASSWGGSHQPQHF
TRBV7-3	TRBJ2-3	CASSLSGGPPLPDTQYF
TRBV27	TRBJ2-3	CASSSLDSHTQYF
TRBV7-3	TRBJ2-7	CASSLIPGAQGPEQYF
TRBV7-9	TRBJ2-7	CASSLLGTGSYEQYF
TRBV27	TRBJ2-5	CASRDLAGGTHTQYF
TRBV3-1	TRBJ2-7	CASSALTSGTGYEQYF
TRBV15	TRBJ2-1	CATSRDWEQFF
TRBV30	TRBJ2-7	CAWEDWSEQYF
TRBV23-1	TRBJ2-3	CASSQSCRGRDTQYF
TRBV19	TRBJ1-1	CASKSFSGILNTEAFF
TRBV12-5	TRBJ1-1	CASGFEGQRNTEAFF
TRBV7-8	TRBJ2-3	CASSLAYGRPTDTQYF
TRBV28	TRBJ2-2	CASSLSANTGELFF
TRBV7-9	TRBJ2-5	CASSSASSGGGQETQYF
TRBV20-1	TRBJ2-5	CSARDPASGRAEYQETQYF
TRBV7-8	TRBJ2-1	CASSSLPGHPQDEQFF
TRBV7-9	TRBJ2-7	CASSTDRTYEQYF
TRBV5-1	TRBJ2-3	CASSLTSGAGDTQYF
TRBV4-3	TRBJ2-1	CASSQVPSGGGNEQFF
TRBV6-6	TRBJ2-7	CASSGQGAGEQYF
TRBV9	TRBJ2-7	CASSQRGPYDEQYF
TRBV11-2	TRBJ2-7	CASSLGLAGVSYEQYF
TRBV29-1	TRBJ1-5	CSVVWGDGQPQHF
TRBV4-2	TRBJ2-1	CASSQAVLTRNEQFF
TRBV23-1	TRBJ2-3	CASSQSATAYSTDTQYF
TRBV7-8	TRBJ2-5	CASSPGDRGAQYF
TRBV11-2	TRBJ2-7	CASTFGLAGGEQYF
TRBV5-1	TRBJ2-1	CASSLELAGGLNEQFF
TRBV28	TRBJ2-7	CASSSNLYEQYF
TRBV7-8	TRBJ2-1	CASSSPGGEQFF
TRBV5-1	TRBJ2-1	CASSPNRNEQFF
TRBV4-1	TRBJ2-7	CASRETEVSSYEQYF
TRBV29-1	TRBJ2-7	CSVSGRGYEQYF